The present T cell receptor (beta chain) was sequenced within a study of blood T cell repertoires in COVID-19. Across the study: Acute-phase and convalescent COVID-19 samples originated in the United States, Italy and Spain. In each case, the material was cDNA or gDNA derived from T cells, B-cell-depleted T cells, or PBMCs.

CDR3 length: 18 amino acids. How the authors handled the data: Nucleated cell counts were estimated from reference gene primer amplification. Clones were read by immunoSEQ multiplex PCR, and TCRdb kept only the in-frame ones, dropping some. That table furnishes V, J and clone size, whereas the DNA furnished D and trimming. The sample includes roughly 200,000 clones, approximately 86% of them seen just once. The chain uses TRBV21-1 and TRBJ2-3; TRBD1 reflects the table's D call only, with no check against the DNA. TRBV21-1 has pseudogene status. This clonotype originated in a man aged 40-49 years with active or convalescent COVID-19. The sequencing sample was made of peripheral blood. CDR3 nucleotide sequence: TGTGCCAGCAGCACAAAGAGCGCAGGGGGCGGTAGCACAGATACGCAGTATTTT. Amino acid sequence: CASSTKSAGGGSTDTQYF.